This paragraph covers one T cell receptor beta chain sequence. Trimming removed 10 bases from V and 5 bases from J; junction bases left unmatched: 12. The germline V gene encodes CDR1 WNHNN and CDR2 SYGVQD (reference sequence). The CDR3 runs to 15 residues. Authors' analysis steps: It was from reference gene primer amplification that nucleated cell counts were estimated. Clones were read by immunoSEQ multiplex PCR, and TCRdb kept only the in-frame ones, dropping some. The D gene and trimming were derived from the DNA, and the V and J assignments and clone size from that table. The sample carries about 200,000 clones, 85% to 90% recorded once. This specimen belongs to a study of blood T cell repertoires in COVID-19. Study-level information: Acute and convalescent COVID-19 specimens originated in the United States, Italy and Spain. The analysed material was cDNA or gDNA that came from T cells, B-cell-depleted T cells, or PBMCs.

The chain couples TRBV10-1 to TRBJ2-7; TRBD1 matches at 12 bases. Sequencing used peripheral blood. The receptor was isolated from a man aged 50-60 years with acute or convalescent COVID-19. This CDR3 reads CATQPEGTGGNEQYF. CDR3 DNA: TGCGCCACCCAGCCCGAGGGGACAGGGGGCAACGAGCAGTACTTC.